These 5 T cell receptor beta chains were sequenced from one sample in a study of cytomegalovirus exposure and HLA in healthy donors (dated by TCRdb to about 2017). The method was the immunoSEQ multiplex PCR assay. For the multiplex PCR, a mixture combining 60 forward primers for TCR Vbeta segments and 13 reverse primers for TCR Jbeta segments was used. In its TCRdb copy, this immuneACCESS table keeps in-frame sequences only and misses some clones. Where compared with another copy, unresolved V genes explain less than half of these, and the others have no known cause. Counted in this sample were under 150,000 clones; 76% of them appeared once. Around 1.9% of the sample lies in the top ten. The specimen was PBMCs. These receptors were obtained from a woman between 35 and 50 years old in good health and CMV-seronegative.

The V gene is TRBV7-9, the J gene TRBJ2-3; tentative D call: TRBD2 (6 bases). Germline CDR1 and CDR2: SEHNR and FQNEAQ (reference sequence). The CDR3 has 15 amino acids. V lost 10 bases and J lost 6, with 23 bases in between. The CDR3 nucleotides read TGTGCCACGACCGGCAGGCTAGGAGGGTGGGATACGCAGTATTTT. It specifies CATTGRLGGWDTQYF. Together with reference TRBV7-9 and TRBJ2-3, the CDR3 gives the full variable domain: DTGVSQNPRHKITKRGQNVTFRCDPISEHNRLYWYRQTLGQGPEFLTYFQNEAQLEKSRLLSDRFSAERPKGSFSTLEIQRTEQGDSAMYLCATTGRLGGWDTQYFGPGTRLTVL.

The chain recombines TRBV11-2 with TRBJ1-2; D remains ambiguous. The V gene's germline CDR1 is SGHAT and CDR2 FQNNGV. The V and J ends lost 4 bases and 0 bases respectively, with 12 bases between them. The length of the CDR3 is 15 residues. CDR3 residues: CASSSRLLSNYGYTF. The DNA for the CDR3 is TGTGCCAGCAGCTCCCGACTGTTGTCTAACTATGGCTACACCTTC. The entire variable domain, with the rest obtained from reference TRBV11-2 and TRBJ1-2, is as follows: EAGVAQSPRYKIIEKRQSVAFWCNPISGHATLYWYQQILGQGPKLLIQFQNNGVVDDSQLPKDRFSAERLKGVDSTLKIQPAKLEDSAVYLCASSSRLLSNYGYTFGSGTRLTVV.

This clone came up once. The chain has TRBV6-5 and TRBJ2-2; the D is unclear. V lost 2 bases and J 3 bases, leaving 7 bases between the germline ends. The CDR3 is made up of 14 amino acids. Germline CDR1 MNHEY, CDR2 SVGAGI. CDR3 in amino acids: CASSYSRYTGELFF. DNA for the CDR3: TGTGCCAGCAGTTACAGCCGGTACACCGGGGAGCTGTTTTTT.

The chain recombines TRBV2 with TRBJ2-2, with 9 bases matching TRBD2. V lost 6 bases to trimming and J lost 4 bases; unmatched junction nucleotides: 15. CDR3 size: 18 residues. CDR1 is SNHLY, CDR2 FYNNEI, per germline. The CDR3 loop reads CASRDRTSASGGTGELFF. The CDR3 coding sequence is TGTGCCAGCAGGGATAGGACTAGCGCCTCAGGGGGCACCGGGGAGCTGTTTTTT.

The chain carries TRBV5-1 and TRBJ1-4; 7 bases match TRBD1. Trimming cost V 0 bases and J 5 bases; bases outside gene matches: 4. CDR1 is SGHRS and CDR2 is YFSETQ in the germline V gene. The CDR3 spans 15 residues. DNA for the CDR3: TGCGCCAGCAGCTTGGCCGGGACAGAGAATGAAAAACTGTTTTTT. It is translated as CASSLAGTENEKLFF.